The following is a TCR beta chain sequence with its context. What it binds is not known. This record belongs to a study of cytomegalovirus exposure and HLA in healthy donors. Study details: When 350 to 500 donors were genotyped, about 86% of them were found to fall in the Caucasian-associated ancestry cluster.

In the PCR, 60 Vbeta and 13 Jbeta primers were used. Original methodology: The authors later counted 70 million to 80 million unique TCR beta chains, roughly 11 million of them shared. Data came from immunoSEQ multiplex PCR; TCRdb stores just in-frame clones and leaves some out. Clone size and the V and J calls come from that table; the DNA yielded D and trimming. The sample shows around 160,000 clones, about 73% of them seen only once. Study findings and constraints: HLA alleles showed associations with 16,951 TCR beta sequences in a later analysis, at a 0.05 false discovery rate. Common viral pathogens were later found to be apparently linked to several of the most significant clusters.

V gave up 7 bases and J gave up 4 bases, with 11 bases separating them. This CDR3 has 12 residues. Per the germline V gene, CDR1 is SNHLY and CDR2 is FYNNEI. This receptor was obtained from a man aged 35-49 years in good health and CMV-seropositive. Specimen: PBMCs. This chain links TRBV2 with TRBJ2-7; tentative D call: TRBD1 (6 bases). The CDR3 nucleotides are TGTGCCAGCATTGGGGGCAGATACGAGCAGTACTTC. It is translated as CASIGGRYEQYF.